This passage covers 3 T cell receptor beta chains from one sample sequenced in a study of beta chain features in type 1 diabetes. The study's findings and limits: Shorter TCRB CDR3s, moderately but significantly so, were found in Type 1 diabetes patients in all four CD4+ subsets.

The study reverse transcribed the entire isolated RNA, so it sequenced expressed TCRB transcripts. The table came from immunoSEQ multiplex PCR; TCRdb's copy has only in-frame clones and leaves some out. The sample consists of roughly 300,000 clones, 9.3% of them appearing once. Their antigens are not known. Sequencing was carried out using central memory CD4+ T cells from blood. Receptors originate from a man aged 25-45 years with type 1 diabetes.

This clone was observed a handful of times. The CDR3 is CASSIGSQPQHF. Written as DNA, the CDR3 is TGTGCCAGTAGTATAGGGAGTCAGCCCCAGCATTTT. The chain links TRBV19 to TRBJ1-5; no clear D. With 1 base removed from V and 6 bases from J, the gap between germline ends came to 4 bases. The CDR3 contains 12 residues. Per the germline V gene, CDR1 is LNHDA and CDR2 is SQIVND (reference sequence).

The chain couples TRBV5-1 to TRBJ1-5; no clear D. With 0 bases removed from V and 6 bases from J, the gap between germline ends came to 13 bases. This CDR3 has 15 residues. The germline V gene has CDR1 SGHRS and CDR2 YFSETQ. CDR3 region: CASSLAGEGIQPQHF. The CDR3 DNA follows: TGCGCCAGCAGCTTGGCCGGGGAAGGAATTCAGCCCCAGCATTTT.

The chain combines TRBV27 with TRBJ1-1; TRBD1 might be the D (5 bases). Trimming left V 6 bases short and J 0 bases short, with 8 bases between. The CDR3 loop spans 13 amino acids. Germline CDR1 reads MNHEY; CDR2 reads SMNVEV (reference sequence). CDR3 amino acids: CASRGGMNTEAFF. The CDR3 region has the DNA TGTGCCAGCAGGGGGGGGATGAACACTGAAGCTTTCTTT.